This T cell receptor (beta chain) derives from a study of blood T cell repertoires in COVID-19 (dated by TCRdb to the early 2020s). About the study as a whole: The collaborator samples originated in the United States, Italy and Spain and spanned the acute and convalescent phases of COVID-19. Where HLA class I and class II types were available, the types were taken from metadata supplied by the sample provider, not from assay-based typing. Nearly every sample came with metadata listing a de-identified subject ID, COVID-19 status, age in years and sex. The repertoires were made available in a free public database intended to serve as a resource for research on the immune response to SARS-CoV-2. The samples were drawn from the first 160 participants of the ongoing ImmuneRACE study and from 1,254 subjects provided by 6 global collaborators. The prospective study material was composed of cDNA or gDNA derived from T cells, B-cell-depleted T cells, or PBMCs. Subjects who had been exposed to COVID-19, were actively infected with it, or had recovered from it provided the deeply sampled blood TCRbeta repertoires that made up the dataset.

Paper-wide results and their limitations: The quantity of clinical and demographic metadata differed by source and by participant and was supplied without curation.

As for this clone: Its antigen is still unknown. No base qualities exist here, and no much larger clone lies one base off it.

The collaborating institutions used their own protocols to collect whole blood in K2EDTA tubes. For TCRbeta analysis, collaborators shipped samples as frozen whole blood, isolated PBMCs, or DNA extracted from either of those sample types. The immunoSEQ Assay, a bias-controlled multiplex PCR, was used to amplify TCRbeta CDR3 regions from genomic DNA. The original methods were these. The number of nucleated cells in each sample was estimated by amplification of reference gene primers within the assay. Sequence reads were collapsed and filtered to measure the absolute abundance of every unique TCRbeta CDR3 rearrangement. For each sample, productive Simpson clonality was calculated as the square root of Simpson's diversity index across productive rearrangements. The source is immuneACCESS, and TCRdb retained only in-frame sequences with V and J called. Part of the clones is not carried over; for the studies checked, unresolved V genes explain less than half of this, and the remainder is unexplained. The V and J calls and clone size come from that table; D and trimming were worked out from the DNA. Here the sample has fewer than 200,000 clones; more than 75% occur a single time. The ten largest make up approximately 2.5% of the sample.

The sequence was collected from a man in his forties with active or convalescent COVID-19. Source material: peripheral blood.

The bases read TGCGCCAGCAGCCTGTACAGGGATTCGGCGTCACCCCTCCACTTT. Its protein is CASSLYRDSASPLHF. The chain is encoded by TRBV5-1 joined to TRBJ1-6; TRBD1 is possibly the D segment (6 matching bases). The germline ends are 18 bases apart after V is trimmed by 4 bases and J by 10 bases. The CDR3 measures 15 amino acids from cysteine to phenylalanine. Only the CDR3 DNA is retained, 45 bases long and in frame from the first base. The germline V gene supplies CDR1 SGHRS and CDR2 YFSETQ.